The 25 T cell receptor beta chains presented below share a single source sample, sequenced in a study of blood T cell repertoires in COVID-19. Using immunoSEQ multiplex PCR, the repertoire was profiled, and TCRdb retains in-frame clones only, with some absent. Of a few hundred thousand clones in the sample, about 88% are singletons; the top ten hold 15% to 20%. Sequencing was done on a sample of peripheral blood. Source of these receptors: a man aged 45 to 65 with COVID-19, enrolled during active disease.

Of note for this clone: This sample also contains other DNA sequences that code for the same CDR3. DNA of the CDR3: TGTGCCAGCAGTGGACAGGCCGCGGGCACCGGGGAGCTGTTTTTT. Its protein is CASSGQAAGTGELFF. V gene TRBV2 combines with J gene TRBJ2-2, with D possibly TRBD1 on 6 matching bases. The CDR3 loop spans 15 amino acids. Germline values: CDR1 SNHLY, CDR2 FYNNEI. The germline V and J ends were trimmed by 4 bases and 4 bases, with 13 bases remaining between them.

The chain carries TRBV7-9 and TRBJ1-1; D unclear. Germline V gene sequence: CDR1 SEHNR, CDR2 FQNEAQ (reference sequence). V was cut by 1 base and J by 10 bases, with 4 bases left in between. The CDR3 length is 10 residues. This CDR3 is CASSLGGAFF. CDR3 DNA: TGTGCCAGCAGCTTAGGAGGAGCTTTCTTT.

The CDR3 DNA sequence: TGTGCCAGCAGCCAAGGACTCCAAGAGACCCAGTACTTC. This sequence encodes CASSQGLQETQYF. The rearrangement joins TRBV14 to TRBJ2-5; D uncertain. The CDR3 sequence is 13 residues long. Germline CDR1 is SGHDN and CDR2 is FVKESK. V dropped 1 base and J dropped 1 base, with 4 bases sitting between them. The whole variable domain, filled in from reference TRBV14 and TRBJ2-5, reads EAGVTQFPSHSVIEKGQTVTLRCDPISGHDNLYWYRRVMGKEIKFLLHFVKESKQDESGMPNNRFLAERTGGTYSTLKVQPAELEDSGVYFCASSQGLQETQYFGPGTRLLVL.

This chain connects TRBV6-2 or TRBV6-3 to TRBJ1-2; tentative D call: TRBD1 (5 bases). CDR1 MNHEY and CDR2 SVGEGT come from the germline V gene. The length of the CDR3 is 14 residues. V was pared by 6 bases and J by 5 bases, with 16 bases between. The CDR3 loop is CASSLEGARYGYTF. The CDR3 DNA follows: TGTGCCAGCAGCCTAGAAGGGGCGCGATATGGCTACACCTTC.

The chain employs TRBV6-2 or TRBV6-3 and TRBJ2-3; 14 positions match TRBD2. The CDR3 sequence is 17 residues long. V was pared by 5 bases and J by 5 bases, with 9 bases of the junction left unmatched. Germline CDR1 is MNHEY and CDR2 is SVGEGT. Written as DNA, the CDR3 is TGTGCCAGCAGTACTAGACTAGCGGGGGGGCCGGGAGATACGCAGTATTTT. Residues: CASSTRLAGGPGDTQYF.

The rearrangement uses TRBV6-2 or TRBV6-3 and TRBJ2-3, with 14 bases lining up with TRBD2. This CDR3 is 18 amino acids long. CDR1 MNHEY and CDR2 SVGEGT come from the germline V gene. Losses at the gene ends were 0 bases for V and 3 bases for J; bases not matched to a gene: 5. This chain's CDR3 is CASSYSRLAGGLTDTQYF. In nucleotides, the CDR3 is TGTGCCAGCAGTTACTCGAGACTAGCGGGGGGGCTGACAGATACGCAGTATTTT.

V gene TRBV29-1 combines with J gene TRBJ2-7, with 7 positions matching TRBD1. The CDR3 consists of 12 residues. In germline, CDR1 is SQVTM, CDR2 ANQGSEA. The ends lost 6 bases at V and 2 bases at J; junction bases unmatched: 4. The CDR3 DNA sequence: TGCAGCGTGAAGGGGGCGGCCTACGAGCAGTACTTC. Translation: CSVKGAAYEQYF.

The rearrangement links TRBV28 to TRBJ2-7; TRBD1 matches 8 bases. V gave up 6 bases and J gave up 0 bases; unmatched junction bases: 4. Germline assignment: CDR1 MDHEN and CDR2 SYDVKM. CDR3 size: 14 residues. The CDR3 DNA sequence: TGTGCCAGCAGCCTTACAGGGGGCTCCTACGAGCAGTACTTC. Protein sequence: CASSLTGGSYEQYF.

The chain is built from TRBV5-4 and TRBJ1-2; 8 bases align to TRBD1. Germline loops: CDR1 SGHNT, CDR2 YYREEE (reference sequence). This CDR3 contains 15 residues. The V segment lost 4 bases and the J segment 6 bases; nucleotides outside the gene matches: 11. The CDR3 DNA reads as TGTGCCAGCAGCGATAAGCGGGGACAGGACCATGGCTACACCTTC. It yields the protein CASSDKRGQDHGYTF. The variable domain in full, completed from reference TRBV5-4 and TRBJ1-2, reads ETGVTQSPTHLIKTRGQQVTLRCSSQSGHNTVSWYQQALGQGPQFIFQYYREEENGRGNFPPRFSGLQFPNYSSELNVNALELDDSALYLCASSDKRGQDHGYTFGSGTRLTVV.

The CDR3 DNA reads TGTGCCAGCAGCGTAGGCCCTAGCGGGAGAGACGAGCAGTACTTC. Translated: CASSVGPSGRDEQYF. This chain uses TRBV9 with TRBJ2-7; 10 nucleotides agree with TRBD2. V trimming: 0 bases; J trimming: 5 bases; junction bases outside the gene matches: 5. This CDR3 spans 15 amino acids. Germline V gives CDR1 SGDLS, CDR2 YYNGEE.

This rearrangement joins TRBV19 to TRBJ2-4; 7 bases agree with TRBD1. V shed 8 bases and J 16 bases; nucleotides not matched to a gene: 11. Germline V CDR1 and CDR2: LNHDA, SQIVND (reference sequence). CDR3 size: 11 residues. The CDR3 spells CASRSGGSEYF. Written as DNA, the CDR3 is TGTGCCAGTCGTTCAGGGGGATCTGAATACTTC.

This chain joins TRBV6-2 or TRBV6-3 and TRBJ2-2, with 8 positions matching TRBD1. Germline CDR1 is MNHEY and CDR2 is SVGEGT. This CDR3 has 16 residues. The junction had 7 bases not matched to a gene; V was cut back by 6 bases and J by 1 base. The CDR3 DNA follows: TGTGCCAGCAGCCCTCTAGGACAGGGGAACACCGGGGAGCTGTTTTTT. It yields the protein CASSPLGQGNTGELFF.

The chain links TRBV19 to TRBJ2-1; no definite D call. Germline CDR1 and CDR2: LNHDA and SQIVND (reference sequence). Trimming took 3 bases from V and 4 from J, leaving 10 bases between them. The CDR3 is made up of 14 amino acids. CDR3 region: CASSIAILYNEQFF. CDR3 nucleotides: TGTGCCAGTAGTATCGCGATCCTATACAATGAGCAGTTCTTC.

The chain combines TRBV27 with TRBJ1-1, with a weak D call TRBD1 (5 bases). The CDR3 runs 13 residues. Between the trimmed V and J ends, which lost 3 bases and 2 bases, there was a span of 7 bases. Germline CDR1 MNHEY, CDR2 SMNVEV (reference sequence). CDR3 sequence (DNA): TGTGCCAGCAGTTTCGGGGGAAACACTGAAGCTTTCTTT. Its protein product is CASSFGGNTEAFF.

V is TRBV5-8 and J is TRBJ1-5; D not resolved. Germline CDR1 is SGHTS and CDR2 is YDEGEE. The CDR3 totals 17 residues. Trimming removed 4 bases from V and 1 base from J, with 18 bases in between. The CDR3 spells CASSHTGRLVSNQPQHF. The CDR3 DNA sequence: TGTGCCAGCAGCCATACCGGGAGGCTGGTAAGCAATCAGCCCCAGCATTTT.

V gene TRBV6-4 combines with J gene TRBJ1-1, with 7 nucleotides matching TRBD1. This CDR3 spans 10 amino acids. V trimming: 6 bases; J trimming: 11 bases; junction bases outside the gene matches: 3. CDR1 and CDR2 from the germline V gene are MRHNA and SNTAGT. The CDR3 is CASSEGAAFF. CDR3 DNA sequence: TGTGCCAGCAGCGAGGGGGCGGCTTTCTTT.

This clone was detected a few times. The chain has TRBV6-1 and TRBJ1-5; D is possibly TRBD1 (6 bases). There are 15 residues in the CDR3. Germline V gene lookup returns CDR1 MNHNS and CDR2 SASEGT. Trimming stripped 1 base from V and 5 bases from J, with 12 bases between. The CDR3 DNA sequence: TGTGCCAGCAGTGAAGTCGTACAGGGAGATCAGCCCCAGCATTTT. Translating gives CASSEVVQGDQPQHF.

The chain links TRBV6-6 to TRBJ2-2; no firm D call. Trimming removed 6 bases from V and 0 bases from J, with 14 bases in between. CDR1 is MNHNY and CDR2 is SVGAGI in the germline V gene (reference sequence). The length of the CDR3 is 16 residues. The CDR3 DNA follows: TGTGCCAGCAGCGGGTCCCGACTGACGAACACCGGGGAGCTGTTTTTT. This codes for CASSGSRLTNTGELFF.

CDR3 sequence (DNA): TGTGCCAGCAGCGCAAGGGGGGAGCAGTACTTC. Its translation: CASSARGEQYF. V and J are TRBV5-6 and TRBJ2-7, with D perhaps TRBD1 (6 bases). Germline CDR1 is SGHDT and CDR2 is YYEEEE. V was cut by 4 bases and J by 7 bases, with 9 bases left in between. The CDR3 runs 11 residues.

The chain carries TRBV25-1 and TRBJ1-6; tentatively, D is TRBD1 (5 bases). CDR1 and CDR2 (germline): MGHDK, SYGVNS. V was shortened by 4 bases and J by 12 bases, with 22 bases between the two germline ends. The CDR3 contains 16 residues. The CDR3 reads CASSAGPSGALRPLHF. The CDR3 DNA reads TGTGCCAGCAGTGCAGGACCGAGTGGGGCCCTTAGACCCCTCCACTTT.

CDR3 protein: CASSLTGIISGANVLTF. For the CDR3, the DNA is TGTGCCAGCAGCTTAACCGGGATCATCTCTGGGGCCAACGTCCTGACTTTC. The gene calls are TRBV7-9 and TRBJ2-6; maybe TRBD2 (5 bases). V was clipped by 2 bases and J by 0 bases, with 11 bases between them. Per the germline V gene, CDR1 is SEHNR and CDR2 is FQNEAQ (reference sequence). The CDR3 is made up of 17 amino acids.

The chain carries TRBV7-9 and TRBJ2-3, with D tentatively TRBD2 (5 bases). The CDR3 sequence is 14 residues long. The germline CDR1 and CDR2 sequences are SEHNR and FQNEAQ (reference sequence). Trimming removed 5 bases at V and 0 bases at J, with 9 bases between. The CDR3 DNA follows: TGTGCCAGCAGCCGGGGATTTAGCACAGATACGCAGTATTTT. Protein: CASSRGFSTDTQYF. Based on the CDR3 plus reference TRBV7-9 and TRBJ2-3, the full variable domain is DTGVSQNPRHKITKRGQNVTFRCDPISEHNRLYWYRQTLGQGPEFLTYFQNEAQLEKSRLLSDRFSAERPKGSFSTLEIQRTEQGDSAMYLCASSRGFSTDTQYFGPGTRLTVL.

This clone was seen once. The chain couples TRBV5-1 to TRBJ2-5; the D is unclear. With 0 bases removed from V and 2 bases from J, the gap between germline ends came to 5 bases. Germline values: CDR1 SGHRS, CDR2 YFSETQ. The CDR3 loop spans 13 amino acids. The CDR3 DNA is TGCGCCAGCAGCTTGGTACAGCAAGAGACCCAGTACTTC. It translates to CASSLVQQETQYF.

This clone was counted a few times. The rearrangement joins TRBV3-1 (or the pseudogene TRBV3-2) to TRBJ1-3, with TRBD1 matching over 8 bases. Looked up from germline, CDR1 is LGHDT and CDR2 is YNNKEL (reference sequence). The CDR3 has 14 amino acids. Trimming cost V 7 bases and J 0 bases; bases outside gene matches: 2. The chain's CDR3 is CASTTGGSGNTIYF. DNA for the CDR3: TGTGCCAGCACCACAGGGGGCTCTGGAAACACCATATATTTT.

The chain is built from TRBV6-5 and TRBJ2-6; no firm D call. CDR1 and CDR2 (germline): MNHEY, SVGAGI. CDR3 length: 14 amino acids. V shed 3 bases and J shed 1 base, with 4 bases lying between them. The CDR3, as DNA: TGTGCCAGCAGTTATAATTCTGGGGCCAACGTCCTGACTTTC. This sequence encodes CASSYNSGANVLTF.